The 11 T cell receptor beta chains in this list originate from one sample, sequenced in a study of blood T cell repertoires in COVID-19 (dated by TCRdb to the early 2020s). Library preparation employed the immunoSEQ multiplex PCR assay. TCRdb provides this immuneACCESS table in a form limited to in-frame rearrangements. Some clones are lacking; in checked studies, under half of them reflect an unresolved V gene, and why the rest are absent is not known. This sample holds 130,000 to 150,000 clones; over 75% were observed only once. The ten biggest clones cover 0.95% to 1.5% of the sample. The source material was PBMCs or T cells enriched from blood (not recorded which). Receptors originate from a woman in her twenties or thirties with acute COVID-19.

This clone was detected a few times. The chain carries TRBV25-1 and TRBJ2-2, with D possibly TRBD2 on 5 matching bases. Germline V CDR1 and CDR2: MGHDK, SYGVNS. This CDR3 comprises 17 residues. With 10 bases removed from V and 0 bases from J, the gap between germline ends came to 21 bases. The CDR3 spells CATQPSLAVANTGELFF. CDR3 nucleotide sequence: TGTGCCACCCAACCCTCTCTAGCAGTCGCGAACACCGGGGAGCTGTTTTTT.

This chain uses TRBV11-2 with TRBJ2-7; D is possibly TRBD2 (6 bases). The V gene lost 0 bases and the J gene lost 4 bases, with 10 bases spanning the gap. The germline V gene has CDR1 SGHAT and CDR2 FQNNGV. The CDR3 sequence is 14 residues long. CDR3 sequence reads: CASSLDPGGYEQYF. CDR3 nucleotide sequence: TGTGCCAGCAGCTTAGACCCAGGAGGGTACGAGCAGTACTTC.

This chain joins TRBV6-1 and TRBJ2-4, with 9 bases lining up with TRBD1. Per germline, CDR1 MNHNS and CDR2 SASEGT. Trimming at V came to 0 bases and at J to 9 bases, leaving 9 bases not matched to a gene. CDR3 length: 16 residues. DNA of the CDR3: TGTGCCAGCAGTGAAGCTGGACAGGGGAGGGGGAGCATTCAGTACTTC. This gives the protein CASSEAGQGRGSIQYF.

This clone has only a few counts. The V and J genes are TRBV18 and TRBJ2-1; 15 bases are a match to TRBD2. Germline V gene sequence: CDR1 KGHSH, CDR2 LQKENI. The CDR3 sequence is 17 residues long. After removal of 2 bases from V and 6 bases from J, the junction contained 5 bases not matched to a gene. The CDR3 bases are TGTGCCAGCTCACCAAGAGAGGGACTAGCGGGAGGCAATGAGCAGTTCTTC. Its protein is CASSPREGLAGGNEQFF.

This chain uses TRBV6-4 with TRBJ1-4, with 9 bases lining up with TRBD1. V was clipped by 6 bases and J by 8 bases; unmatched bases: 7. CDR1 is MRHNA and CDR2 is SNTAGT in the germline V gene. CDR3 length equals 14 residues. CDR3 DNA sequence: TGTGCCAGCAGCCCTGACAGGGGGAGCGAAAAACTGTTTTTT. Its translation is CASSPDRGSEKLFF.

This clone was recorded only once. CDR3: CASNDRGPFYEQYF. The CDR3 DNA reads as TGTGCCAGCAACGACAGGGGGCCTTTCTACGAGCAGTACTTC. The rearrangement links TRBV2 to TRBJ2-7; TRBD1 aligns across 10 bases. Unmatched junction bases numbered 6, after V lost 7 bases and J lost 3 bases. This CDR3 spans 14 amino acids. Germline assignment: CDR1 SNHLY and CDR2 FYNNEI. Based on the CDR3 plus reference TRBV2 and TRBJ2-7, the full variable domain is EPEVTQTPSHQVTQMGQEVILRCVPISNHLYFYWYRQILGQKVEFLVSFYNNEISEKSEIFDDQFSVERPDGSNFTLKIRSTKLEDSAMYFCASNDRGPFYEQYFGPGTRLTVT.

This sequence joins TRBV20-1 and TRBJ2-7; D might be TRBD1 (6 bases). The germline gives CDR1 DFQATT, CDR2 SNEGSKA (reference sequence). CDR3 length equals 13 residues. Trimming pared 3 bases from V and 2 bases from J, leaving 11 bases between. The CDR3, as DNA: TGCAGTGCTAGTCGGGACACTCCCTACGAGCAGTACTTC. Translated, it gives CSASRDTPYEQYF.

The CDR3 DNA is TGTGCCAGCAGTTCCGGGATTAGGTATGGCTACACCTTC. Protein sequence: CASSSGIRYGYTF. The genes are TRBV28 and TRBJ1-2; the D is unclear. Germline assignment: CDR1 MDHEN and CDR2 SYDVKM. With 4 bases removed from V and 5 bases from J, the gap between germline ends came to 11 bases. The CDR3 is 13 amino acids.

The V and J genes are TRBV7-9 and TRBJ2-2; 10 nucleotides line up with TRBD2. The ends lost 2 bases at V and 6 bases at J; junction bases unmatched: 6. The CDR3 has 16 amino acids. Germline V lookup: CDR1 SEHNR, CDR2 FQNEAQ (reference sequence). DNA of the CDR3: TGTGCCAGCAGCTTACCTAGCGGGAGTCCCCCCGGGGAGCTGTTTTTT. Protein: CASSLPSGSPPGELFF. The full variable domain, in which reference TRBV7-9 and TRBJ2-2 provide the parts outside the CDR3, is DTGVSQNPRHKITKRGQNVTFRCDPISEHNRLYWYRQTLGQGPEFLTYFQNEAQLEKSRLLSDRFSAERPKGSFSTLEIQRTEQGDSAMYLCASSLPSGSPPGELFFGEGSRLTVL.

Only one count was recorded for this clone. The chain combines TRBV18 with TRBJ1-4; maybe TRBD1 (5 bases). Germline V gives CDR1 KGHSH, CDR2 LQKENI. Trimming took 4 bases from V and 0 from J, leaving 12 bases between them. The CDR3 is 16 amino acids. In DNA form, the CDR3 reads TGTGCCAGCTCACTCGGACAACCAGCAACTAATGAAAAACTGTTTTTT. Its translation is CASSLGQPATNEKLFF.

The CDR3 is CASSLGPREKLFF. Written as DNA, the CDR3 is TGTGCCAGCAGCTTAGGTCCTAGAGAAAAACTGTTTTTT. The J gene is TRBJ1-4, the V gene TRBV7-6; no reliable D call. Trimming shortened V by 1 base and J by 8 bases, and 8 bases separated the two germline ends. CDR3 size: 13 residues. In germline, CDR1 is SGHVS, CDR2 FNYEAQ.